The rows below give T cell receptor beta chains drawn from one sample of a study of shared clonotypes between healthy human individuals. Sequencing used immunoSEQ multiplex PCR; TCRdb keeps in-frame clones, though not all of them. The repertoire holds approximately 1.4 million clones, nearly 99% seen once, with roughly 0.45% in the top ten. Sequencing was carried out using naive CD4+ T cells sorted from blood. These receptors were obtained from a man aged 25 to 40 in good health. Both conserved end residues are trimmed from each CDR3. Fields, in order: V gene, J gene, CDR3 protein.

TRBV11-2	TRBJ2-7	ASSLDRTRTGEQY
TRBV27	TRBJ1-3	ASSLSGLGPRDSSGNTIY
TRBV28	TRBJ2-2	ASSLSLAGSTGELF
TRBV21-1	TRBJ2-1	ASRGGLAGEQF
TRBV10-3	TRBJ2-1	AISGLAGALPNEQF
TRBV7-9	TRBJ1-2	ASSLSRDRAEGYT
TRBV7-5	TRBJ2-2	ARSQRTENTGELF
TRBV15	TRBJ2-3	ATTGLAGSDTQY
TRBV7-2	TRBJ1-5	ASSLYQDQPQH
TRBV12-5	TRBJ2-2	ASGRGEGTGELF
TRBV5-1	TRBJ1-1	ASRQQGPLDEAF
TRBV7-2	TRBJ2-7	ASSSYPDRGKQY
TRBV7-9	TRBJ2-3	ASSSRVMADTQY
TRBV7-8	TRBJ2-7	ASSLSRDLLY
TRBV9	TRBJ1-2	ASSAAAQPYGYT
TRBV18	TRBJ2-7	ASSPGQGPYEQY
TRBV19	TRBJ2-3	ASSNGPNTDTQY
TRBV6-1	TRBJ1-1	ASRNRGSTEAF
TRBV10-3	TRBJ2-7	AISPATVSYEQY
TRBV7-8	TRBJ1-2	ASSLIGNGYT
TRBV7-8	TRBJ1-5	ASSLGENQPQH
TRBV28	TRBJ2-7	ASSLYDYEQY